Listed here are 14 T cell receptor beta chains from one sample, sequenced in a study of cytomegalovirus exposure and HLA in healthy donors. Both 60 Vbeta primers and 13 Jbeta primers went into the PCR. Sequencing used immunoSEQ multiplex PCR; TCRdb keeps in-frame clones, though not all of them. Seen here are roughly 120,000 clones, approximately 72% observed once, and the top ten hold 8.2%. The sample comprised PBMCs. Receptors originate from a woman aged 35 to 49 in good health and CMV-seropositive.

Of note for this clone: The same CDR3 is also encoded by other DNA sequences in this sample. The chain carries TRBV5-1 and TRBJ1-5; TRBD1 aligns across 10 bases. Germline V CDR1 and CDR2: SGHRS, YFSETQ. V lost 0 bases to trimming and J lost 5 bases; unmatched junction nucleotides: 2. This CDR3 has 15 amino acids. CDR3 bases: TGCGCCAGCAGCTTGGGGGGGACAGGGGATCAGCCCCAGCATTTT. It yields the protein CASSLGGTGDQPQHF.

This clone has only a few counts. The gene calls are TRBV5-4 and TRBJ2-5, with 7 nucleotides matching TRBD1. Germline V gives CDR1 SGHNT, CDR2 YYREEE (reference sequence). The CDR3 has 15 residues. The V gene end was trimmed by 5 bases and the J gene end by 1 base; junction bases not matched to a gene: 8. The CDR3 here is CASSQQGKSQETQYF. Written as DNA, the CDR3 is TGTGCCAGCAGTCAACAGGGGAAGAGCCAAGAGACCCAGTACTTC. Full variable domain (rest looked up from reference TRBV5-4 and TRBJ2-5): ETGVTQSPTHLIKTRGQQVTLRCSSQSGHNTVSWYQQALGQGPQFIFQYYREEENGRGNFPPRFSGLQFPNYSSELNVNALELDDSALYLCASSQQGKSQETQYFGPGTRLLVL.

The chain combines TRBV19 with TRBJ1-2; 7 bases line up with TRBD1. V was pared by 5 bases and J by 3 bases, with 3 bases of the junction left unmatched. Germline CDR1 LNHDA, CDR2 SQIVND (reference sequence). The CDR3 is made up of 13 amino acids. CDR3 amino acids: CASSPGQDYGYTF. The CDR3 bases are TGTGCCAGTAGTCCCGGACAGGACTATGGCTACACCTTC.

The gene calls are TRBV4-2 and TRBJ1-1, with D maybe TRBD1 (6 bases). Trimming left V 3 bases short and J 4 bases short, with 9 bases between. CDR1 is LGHNA and CDR2 is YNFKEQ in the germline V gene. The CDR3 covers 13 residues. The CDR3 DNA sequence: TGTGCCAGCAGCCACCTAGGGGGCACTGAAGCTTTCTTT. This gives the protein CASSHLGGTEAFF.

In this sample, this clone turned up once. J is TRBJ1-2 and V is TRBV19, with a possible D match to TRBD1 (6 bases). Germline lookup yields CDR1 LNHDA and CDR2 SQIVND (reference sequence). Trimming removed 5 bases from V and 4 bases from J, with 17 bases in between. CDR3 size: 15 residues. CDR3 amino acids: CASSPEDRAPYGYTF. CDR3 nucleotide sequence: TGTGCCAGTAGTCCGGAGGACAGAGCACCCTATGGCTACACCTTC.

This clone was recorded a few times. The V call is TRBV7-8, the J call TRBJ1-6, with 10 bases matching TRBD1. Germline lookup yields CDR1 SGHVS and CDR2 FQNEAQ. Trimming removed 2 bases from V and 6 bases from J; junction bases left unmatched: 4. The CDR3 runs to 16 residues. CDR3 DNA sequence: TGTGCCAGCAGCTTAAGGGGACAGGGGAGTAATTCACCCCTCCACTTT. Translating gives CASSLRGQGSNSPLHF.

V is TRBV7-2 and J is TRBJ1-6, with 9 bases identical to TRBD1. V lost 2 bases and J lost 9; bases outside the gene matches: 14. This CDR3 has 18 residues. Germline V gene data show CDR1 as SGHTA and CDR2 as FQGNSA. The CDR3 region has the DNA TGTGCCAGCAGCTTAACCCATACGACAGGGGGTTCTGGTTCACCCCTCCACTTT. Translated, it gives CASSLTHTTGGSGSPLHF.

Turning to this clone: The junction differs from germline at one of its ends, possibly a read error. The CDR3 region is CASRGDYPADF. The DNA of the CDR3 is TGTGCCAGCAGAGGGGACTATCCAGCAGACTTC. The rearrangement uses TRBV6-1 and TRBJ1-2; maybe TRBD1 (5 bases). The CDR3 is 11 residues long. Germline V gene sequence: CDR1 MNHNS, CDR2 SASEGT.

The chain couples TRBV5-4 to TRBJ2-5; perhaps TRBD2 as D (6 bases). Germline CDR1 SGHNT, CDR2 YYREEE (reference sequence). Deletions cut 4 bases from V and 7 bases from J, with 14 bases between. The length of the CDR3 is 13 residues. The CDR3 sequence is CASSLRAGGTQYF. The CDR3 DNA is TGTGCCAGCAGCCTCCGGGCCGGGGGGACCCAGTACTTC.

The V gene is TRBV2, the J gene TRBJ2-5; possibly TRBD1 for D (6 bases). Germline V gene lookup returns CDR1 SNHLY and CDR2 FYNNEI. The CDR3 runs 15 residues. The V end was cut by 4 bases, the J end by 1 base, with 13 bases between. The CDR3 nucleotides read TGTGCCAGCAGTGGGACAGCATCCCCCCAAGAGACCCAGTACTTC. Residues: CASSGTASPQETQYF.

The chain carries TRBV11-2 and TRBJ2-1; the match to TRBD2 covers 13 bases. J gave up 8 bases and V 3 bases, and 10 bases lay outside the gene matches. The CDR3 is 17 amino acids. The V gene's germline CDR1 is SGHAT and CDR2 FQNNGV. The CDR3 DNA sequence: TGTGCCAGCAGCTTGAGACTAGCGGGGGGTCTCTTCCATGAGCAGTTCTTC. Translation: CASSLRLAGGLFHEQFF.

A few counts support this clone. The chain couples TRBV4-2 to TRBJ2-7; TRBD1 matches at 7 bases. Germline V gene data show CDR1 as LGHNA and CDR2 as YNFKEQ. This CDR3 is built from 18 residues. J lost 1 base, V lost 5 bases, and 17 bases had no gene match. The CDR3 coding sequence is TGTGCCAGCAGCAAAAGCATGTGGACAGGCGGTTCATCCTACGAGCAGTACTTC. Translated: CASSKSMWTGGSSYEQYF.

Only one count was recorded for this clone. The rearrangement uses TRBV4-3 and TRBJ1-5; D is perhaps TRBD1 (6 bases). Germline values: CDR1 LGHNA, CDR2 YSLEER. The CDR3 is made up of 18 amino acids. The V end was cut by 0 bases, the J end by 1 base, with 16 bases between. This CDR3 reads CASSQDLGQGKSNQPQHF. The DNA for the CDR3 is TGCGCCAGCAGCCAAGATTTGGGCCAGGGGAAAAGCAATCAGCCCCAGCATTTT.

The chain is built from TRBV21-1 and TRBJ2-7; the DNA was not used to check the table's D call, TRBD1. TRBV21-1 is a listed pseudogene. This CDR3 region has 19 residues. CDR3 sequence (DNA): TGTGCCAGCAGCAAAGAAGCGCTTGACGGCCAGGGGAGCTCCTACGAGCAGTACTTC. Protein: CASSKEALDGQGSSYEQYF.